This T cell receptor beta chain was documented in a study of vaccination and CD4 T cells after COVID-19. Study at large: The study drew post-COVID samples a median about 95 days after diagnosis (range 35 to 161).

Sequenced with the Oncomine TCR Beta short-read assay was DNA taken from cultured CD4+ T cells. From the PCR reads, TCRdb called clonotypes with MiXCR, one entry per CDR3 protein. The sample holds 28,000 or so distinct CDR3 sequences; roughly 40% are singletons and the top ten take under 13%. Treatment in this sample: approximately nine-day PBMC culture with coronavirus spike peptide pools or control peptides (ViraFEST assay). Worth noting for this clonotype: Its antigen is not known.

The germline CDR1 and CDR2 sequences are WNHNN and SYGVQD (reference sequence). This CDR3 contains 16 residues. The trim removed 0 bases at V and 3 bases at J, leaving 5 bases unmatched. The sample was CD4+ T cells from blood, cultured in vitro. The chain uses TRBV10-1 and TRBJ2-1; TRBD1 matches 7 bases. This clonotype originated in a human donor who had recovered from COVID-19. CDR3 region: CASSESTGFVYNEQFF. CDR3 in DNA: TGCGCCAGCAGTGAGTCGACAGGGTTCGTCTACAATGAGCAGTTCTTC.